Listed below are T cell receptor beta chains from one sample, sequenced in a study of blood T cell repertoires in COVID-19. Measured with immunoSEQ multiplex PCR; TCRdb has only the in-frame clones, and not every one. The table lists a few hundred thousand clones, around nine tenths of them singletons, with about 10% in the top ten. Material for sequencing was peripheral blood. These receptors came from a young woman with COVID-19, enrolled during active disease. Each CDR3 is given with its conserved first and last residue. The D gene is left open where the match is weak. Clone size appears in some rows only: once, few, many, or a class for an expanded clone.

v_call	d_call	clone_size	j_call	cdr3_nt	cdr3_aa
TRBV9	NA	NA	TRBJ2-1	TGTGCCAGCACCCTCGGACAGTCCTACAATGAGCAGTTCTTC	CASTLGQSYNEQFF
TRBV19	NA	NA	TRBJ1-5	TGTGCCAGTAGTATCCAGAATCAGCCCCAGCATTTT	CASSIQNQPQHF
TRBV9	NA	NA	TRBJ2-5	TGTGCCAGCAGCCCTAGTCCCAGGGGAGCCCCGGAGACCCAGTACTTC	CASSPSPRGAPETQYF
TRBV19	TRBD1	NA	TRBJ1-2	TGTGCCAGTAGTCCACAGGGGAACTACTATGGCTACACCTTC	CASSPQGNYYGYTF
TRBV30	NA	NA	TRBJ2-7	TGTGCCTGGAATCAGGGTGGCGAGCAGTACTTC	CAWNQGGEQYF
TRBV30	NA	NA	TRBJ2-7	TGTGCCTGGAGTAGGGGCCGTTCCTACGAGCAGTACTTC	CAWSRGRSYEQYF
TRBV18	NA	NA	TRBJ1-4	TGTGCCAGCTCAACGAACACGGGGAAAGCTAATGAAAAACTGTTTTTT	CASSTNTGKANEKLFF
TRBV5-4	NA	once	TRBJ2-2	TGTGCCAGCAGCTTTACAAGCACCGGGGAGCTGTTTTTT	CASSFTSTGELFF
TRBV4-3	NA	NA	TRBJ1-5	TGCGCCAGCAGCCAAGATCGGGGAGCCAATCAGCCCCAGCATTTT	CASSQDRGANQPQHF
TRBV12-3/TRBV12-4	NA	few	TRBJ2-7	TGTGCCAGCAGAAGTACTCGGGAGCAGTACTTC	CASRSTREQYF
TRBV7-9	NA	once	TRBJ2-5	TGTGCCAGCAGCTCGACAGGTGCCGAAGAGACCCAGTACTTC	CASSSTGAEETQYF
TRBV5-1	TRBD2	once	TRBJ2-3	TGCGCCAGCAGGCGGCTAGCGGGAGACACAGATACGCAGTATTTT	CASRRLAGDTDTQYF
TRBV28	TRBD2	NA	TRBJ2-1	TGTGCCAGCAGTTTCTCTAGCGGAGGGGATGAGCAGTTCTTC	CASSFSSGGDEQFF
TRBV25-1	NA	NA	TRBJ1-5	TGTGCCAGCGCGGCGGGGGTGTCTCAGCCCCAGCATTTT	CASAAGVSQPQHF
TRBV28	NA	NA	TRBJ2-1	TGTGCCAGCAGTTTACCGCGGTTTGGAGGCAATGAGCAGTTCTTC	CASSLPRFGGNEQFF
TRBV5-1	NA	NA	TRBJ2-7	TGCGCCAGCAGCGTTACAGGGAAAGAGCAGTACTTC	CASSVTGKEQYF
TRBV27	NA	few	TRBJ1-6	TGTGCCAGCAGTCCTATATGGACAGAGGATAATTCACCCCTCCACTTT	CASSPIWTEDNSPLHF
TRBV3-1/TRBV3-2	TRBD2	NA	TRBJ2-5	TGTGCCAGCAGCCAAGCTAGCGGGAAAGAGACCCAGTACTTC	CASSQASGKETQYF
TRBV28	NA	NA	TRBJ1-1	TGTGCCAGCACCCCCGCGTCCTACACTGAAGCTTTCTTT	CASTPASYTEAFF
TRBV19	TRBD1	NA	TRBJ1-5	TGTGCCAGTAGTATAGCCCGAGGACAGGGTGGGTATCAGCCCCAGCATTTT	CASSIARGQGGYQPQHF
TRBV10-1	NA	NA	TRBJ1-5	TGCGCCAGCAGCCAGGGAAGGAATCAGCCCCAGCATTTT	CASSQGRNQPQHF
TRBV24-1	TRBD2	NA	TRBJ2-5	TGTGCCACCAGTGATCGGGGGACTAGCGGTATACAAGAGACCCAGTACTTC	CATSDRGTSGIQETQYF
TRBV15	NA	NA	TRBJ2-5	TGTGCCACCAGCAGTGGTGTGAGAGAGACCCAGTACTTC	CATSSGVRETQYF
TRBV5-1	TRBD2	NA	TRBJ2-1	TGCGCCAGCAGCAAGGGACTAGCGGGAGGTAATGAGCAGTTCTTC	CASSKGLAGGNEQFF
TRBV6-6	NA	NA	TRBJ1-4	TGTGCCAGCAGTTACGCGTCGTGGGAGGCAAAACTGTTTTTT	CASSYASWEAKLFF
TRBV15	NA	NA	TRBJ2-7	TGTGCCACCAGCCGCGCTCTAGGTGAGCAGTACTTC	CATSRALGEQYF
TRBV29-1	TRBD2	NA	TRBJ2-6	TGCAGCGTTGAAGGATCGGGGGGGCTCTCTGGGGCCAACGTCCTGACTTTC	CSVEGSGGLSGANVLTF
TRBV21-1	NA	NA	TRBJ1-1	TGTGCCAGCACCGGGGGGACCCCTAAGGACACTGAAGCTTTCTTT	CASTGGTPKDTEAFF
TRBV19	TRBD2	NA	TRBJ2-3	TGTGCCAGTAGTATCCTAGCGGGGAAGTCTAGCACAGATACGCAGTATTTT	CASSILAGKSSTDTQYF
TRBV2	NA	NA	TRBJ1-2	TGTGCCAGCAGTGTGGAACAGACCTATGGCTACACCTTC	CASSVEQTYGYTF
TRBV11-1	TRBD1	NA	TRBJ1-2	TGTGCCAGCAGCCCGGACAGGGCTGGCTACACCTTC	CASSPDRAGYTF
TRBV10-3	TRBD1	NA	TRBJ2-7	TGTGCCATCAGCCTTGGACAGGGGGCTCCCGGGACTAACGAGCAGTACTTC	CAISLGQGAPGTNEQYF
TRBV27	TRBD2	NA	TRBJ2-1	TGTGCCAGCAGTTTGGGGGGGTACCCGTACAATGAGCAGTTCTTC	CASSLGGYPYNEQFF
TRBV2	TRBD2	NA	TRBJ2-7	TGTGCCAGCACGTCGACTAGCAAGTCGGGCGAGCAGTACTTC	CASTSTSKSGEQYF
TRBV28	NA	once	TRBJ1-5	TGTGCCAGCAGTTTACCCCAGGGCCCAGGCAATCAGCCCCAGCATTTT	CASSLPQGPGNQPQHF
TRBV6-1	TRBD2	NA	TRBJ2-2	TGTGCCAGCAGTGAACGAGCGGGAGAAACCGGGGAGCTGTTTTTT	CASSERAGETGELFF
TRBV23-1	TRBD2	NA	TRBJ2-7	TGCGCCAGCAGTCAAATCCCCCGACTAGCGCCTTCCTACGAGCAGTACTTC	CASSQIPRLAPSYEQYF
TRBV19	NA	NA	TRBJ1-5	TGTGCCAGTACCTTAGGGCGGGGGAACAATCAGCCCCAGCATTTT	CASTLGRGNNQPQHF
TRBV4-2	TRBD2	NA	TRBJ2-5	TGTGCCAGCAGCATCAGGGCGGGAGCAGAGACCCAGTACTTC	CASSIRAGAETQYF
TRBV19	NA	NA	TRBJ1-1	TGTGCCAGTAGTCTGCCCCCGGGCACTGAAGCTTTCTTT	CASSLPPGTEAFF
TRBV10-3	TRBD1	once	TRBJ1-4	TGTGCCACCGCCGGGACAGGGGACGAAAAACTGTTTTTT	CATAGTGDEKLFF
TRBV5-1	TRBD1	NA	TRBJ1-5	TGCGCCAGCAGCTTGGAAGGTAGGGGGCCGGGGCAGCCCCAGCATTTT	CASSLEGRGPGQPQHF
TRBV18	NA	NA	TRBJ2-3	TGTGCCAGCTCACGGACTAGGGGGGGCGCAGATACGCAGTATTTT	CASSRTRGGADTQYF
TRBV10-3	NA	NA	TRBJ1-2	TGTGCCATCAGTGAAGGGGACTATGGCTACACCTTC	CAISEGDYGYTF
TRBV19	TRBD2	NA	TRBJ2-7	TGTGCCAGTAGCACTACACTAGCGGCGGCAACCTACGAGCAGTACTTC	CASSTTLAAATYEQYF
TRBV7-2	NA	few	TRBJ2-7	TGTGCCAGCAGCTACCTACAGGGAACCTACGAGCAGTACTTC	CASSYLQGTYEQYF
TRBV5-4	NA	NA	TRBJ2-7	TGTGCCAGCAGCTTGGAAGGGGCAGGTGAGCAGTACTTC	CASSLEGAGEQYF
TRBV4-1	NA	NA	TRBJ2-7	TGCGCCAGCAGCCCCGCGACGGGGCGGGGCACCTACGAGCAGTACTTC	CASSPATGRGTYEQYF
TRBV30	TRBD1	once	TRBJ1-6	TGTGCCTGGAGTGGGACAGGGAGCTCCTATAATTCACCCCTCCACTTT	CAWSGTGSSYNSPLHF
TRBV27	TRBD1	NA	TRBJ2-4	TGTGCCAGTCCAGGGACAGCCTTAGCCAAAAACATTCAGTACTTC	CASPGTALAKNIQYF
TRBV7-2	NA	NA	TRBJ2-6	TGTGCCAGCAGCACAGACAGATACTCTGGGGCCAACGTCCTGACTTTC	CASSTDRYSGANVLTF
TRBV5-4	NA	NA	TRBJ2-6	TGTGCCAGCAGCCAGGGGCTTGCGGGCCCCGGCTCTGGGGCCAACGTCCTGACTTTC	CASSQGLAGPGSGANVLTF
TRBV30	NA	NA	TRBJ1-3	TGTGCCTGGAGGCTCTCAGGGTCGGGAAACACCATATATTTT	CAWRLSGSGNTIYF
TRBV28	NA	few	TRBJ1-6	TGTGCCAGCAATGGAGCCCAGGGCCCACACCTCCACTTT	CASNGAQGPHLHF